The sequence of this T cell receptor (beta chain) was determined in a study of T-cell reconstitution after alpha-beta-depleted transplantation in children. This clonotype was recorded many times. Unique molecular identifiers were incorporated when the TCRbeta library was constructed. TCRdb redid the calling of the PCR reads with MiXCR, one entry per CDR3 protein. The table lists 600,000 to 800,000 distinct CDR3 sequences, around 12% of them singletons. Sequences were derived from PBMCs, sampled before TCRalphabeta/CD19-depleted stem cell transplant. The TCR sequence derives from a girl aged 2 to 9 with congenital amegakaryocytic thrombocytopenia, due to receive a stem cell transplant.

The CDR3 DNA reads as TGCAGTGCTAGGCCAGGTGCCTCCCCAAGGAATACGCAGTATTTT. Translated, it gives CSARPGASPRNTQYF. The V call is TRBV20-1, the J call TRBJ2-3; D not certain. Trimming stripped 3 bases from V and 7 bases from J, with 20 bases between. CDR1 and CDR2 from the germline V gene are DFQATT and SNEGSKA (reference sequence). The CDR3 is 15 residues long.